These 22 T cell receptor beta chains share one sample of origin, sequenced in a study of blood T cell repertoires in COVID-19. This table comes from immunoSEQ multiplex PCR, and its TCRdb copy is limited to in-frame clones, with some not included. Of about 210,000 clones in the sample, around 84% were seen once. Input material: peripheral blood. These receptors all stem from an elderly woman with COVID-19, enrolled during active disease.

The V gene is TRBV7-2, the J gene TRBJ1-2; D is ambiguous. V lost 1 base and J 5 bases, leaving 11 bases between the germline ends. Germline CDR1 is SGHTA and CDR2 is FQGNSA. CDR3 size: 14 residues. In DNA form, the CDR3 reads TGTGCCAGCAGCTTAGTTCCCCGACTTTATGGCTACACCTTC. Translated: CASSLVPRLYGYTF.

V is TRBV28 and J is TRBJ1-1; the D is unclear. Germline CDR1 and CDR2: MDHEN and SYDVKM. This CDR3 is built from 14 residues. Between the trimmed V and J ends, which lost 6 bases and 2 bases, there was a span of 13 bases. In DNA, the CDR3 is TGTGCCAGCAGAACCCACAGCTTTAACACTGAAGCTTTCTTT. Its protein is CASRTHSFNTEAFF.

The chain is built from TRBV19 and TRBJ2-1; D possibly corresponds to TRBD2 (6 bases). V shed 3 bases and J shed 6 bases, with 12 bases lying between them. The CDR3 sequence is 14 residues long. Germline V gene lookup returns CDR1 LNHDA and CDR2 SQIVND (reference sequence). The CDR3 spells CASSIPSTSNEQFF. The CDR3, as DNA: TGTGCCAGTAGTATTCCCTCGACTAGCAATGAGCAGTTCTTC.

CDR3 in DNA: TGTGCCAGCAGCCCCGGGACAGGGCGCTCCGAGCAGTACTTC. Translation: CASSPGTGRSEQYF. The genes are TRBV7-9 and TRBJ2-7; 9 bases are shared with TRBD1. Germline CDR1 and CDR2: SEHNR and FQNEAQ (reference sequence). The CDR3 has 14 residues. The trim removed 5 bases at V and 6 bases at J, leaving 8 bases unmatched.

The chain employs TRBV18 and TRBJ2-1; 7 bases line up with TRBD2. Germline values: CDR1 KGHSH, CDR2 LQKENI. This CDR3 has 15 amino acids. Losses at the gene ends were 1 base for V and 5 bases for J; bases not matched to a gene: 5. Written as DNA, the CDR3 is TGTGCCAGCTCACCACGAGCTAGCGGTGACAATGAGCAGTTCTTC. This translates into CASSPRASGDNEQFF. Drawing the rest from reference TRBV18 and TRBJ2-1, the complete variable domain is NAGVMQNPRHLVRRRGQEARLRCSPMKGHSHVYWYRQLPEEGLKFMVYLQKENIIDESGMPKERFSAEFPKEGPSILRIQQVVRGDSAAYFCASSPRASGDNEQFFGPGTRLTVL.

The gene calls are TRBV24-1 and TRBJ2-1; 8 positions agree with TRBD2. V was pared by 1 base and J by 8 bases, with 9 bases of the junction left unmatched. The CDR3 sequence is 16 residues long. CDR1 is KGHDR and CDR2 is SFDVKD in the germline V gene. DNA of the CDR3: TGTGCCACCAGTGATTTTGTCGCGGGGGGAATGGATGAGCAGTTCTTC. Its protein is CATSDFVAGGMDEQFF.

The chain has TRBV5-6 and TRBJ2-5; TRBD1 matches at 9 bases. Germline V gene sequence: CDR1 SGHDT, CDR2 YYEEEE. The CDR3 length is 16 residues. The trim removed 3 bases at V and 4 bases at J, leaving 10 bases unmatched. The CDR3 DNA reads TGTGCCAGCAGCTCCTGGGGACAGGGTGGCGGAGAGACCCAGTACTTC. It encodes CASSSWGQGGGETQYF.

The rearrangement uses TRBV5-4 and TRBJ2-1; 9 positions agree with TRBD1. Germline lookup yields CDR1 SGHNT and CDR2 YYREEE (reference sequence). J lost 3 bases, V lost 0 bases, and 1 base had no gene match. CDR3 length: 15 residues. The CDR3 DNA reads as TGTGCCAGCAGCTTGGAGGACAGGGGCTACAATGAGCAGTTCTTC. Amino acids: CASSLEDRGYNEQFF. Using reference TRBV5-4 and TRBJ2-1 for the parts outside the CDR3, the full variable domain is ETGVTQSPTHLIKTRGQQVTLRCSSQSGHNTVSWYQQALGQGPQFIFQYYREEENGRGNFPPRFSGLQFPNYSSELNVNALELDDSALYLCASSLEDRGYNEQFFGPGTRLTVL.

The chain couples TRBV7-3 to TRBJ1-2; D not certain. This CDR3 contains 14 residues. CDR1 SGHTA and CDR2 FQGTGA come from the germline V gene. The germline V and J ends were trimmed by 1 base and 8 bases, with 14 bases remaining between them. The CDR3 nucleotides are TGTGCCAGCAGCTTAAACCCCGCGACTGGCGGCTACACCTTC. Translation gives CASSLNPATGGYTF.

In DNA, the CDR3 is TGCGCCAGCAGTCCGCCCGACACGCGTGTGGGGACAGGGCGCACAGATACGCAGTATTTT. It specifies CASSPPDTRVGTGRTDTQYF. The V call is TRBV10-2, the J call TRBJ2-3, with 9 bases fitting TRBD1. Germline V gives CDR1 WSHSY, CDR2 SAAADI. The trim removed 5 bases at V and 1 base at J, leaving 19 bases unmatched. The CDR3 covers 20 residues.

The chain joins TRBV7-8 to TRBJ2-5; 8 bases are shared with TRBD1. CDR1 SGHVS and CDR2 FQNEAQ come from the germline V gene. The CDR3 is made up of 17 amino acids. Unmatched junction bases numbered 15, after V lost 5 bases and J lost 4 bases. CDR3 region: CASSRAVGQGFGETQYF. The CDR3 region has the DNA TGTGCCAGCAGCCGCGCGGTAGGACAGGGATTTGGAGAGACCCAGTACTTC.

The J gene is TRBJ1-2, the V gene TRBV5-4; D unresolved. The CDR3 is 12 residues long. Trimming pared 4 bases from V and 6 bases from J, leaving 10 bases between. In germline, CDR1 is SGHNT, CDR2 YYREEE (reference sequence). DNA for the CDR3: TGTGCCAGCAGCCGGGAAGGAAATGGCTACACCTTC. Encoded protein: CASSREGNGYTF. Complete variable domain (other parts from reference TRBV5-4 and TRBJ1-2): ETGVTQSPTHLIKTRGQQVTLRCSSQSGHNTVSWYQQALGQGPQFIFQYYREEENGRGNFPPRFSGLQFPNYSSELNVNALELDDSALYLCASSREGNGYTFGSGTRLTVV.

Note on this clone: The junction shows a germline mismatch at one end, possibly a read error. This rearrangement joins TRBV19 to TRBJ2-1, with 10 bases identical to TRBD2. Germline loops: CDR1 LNHDA, CDR2 SQIVND (reference sequence). The CDR3 runs 14 residues. The chain's CDR3 is CASRASGGRNVQFF. For the CDR3, the DNA is TGTGCCAGTCGGGCTAGCGGGGGCCGAAATGTGCAGTTCTTC. Complete variable domain (other parts from reference TRBV19 and TRBJ2-1): DGGITQSPKYLFRKEGQNVTLSCEQNLNHDAMYWYRQDPGQGLRLIYYSQIVNDFQKGDIAEGYSVSREKKESFPLTVTSAQKNPTAFYLCASRASGGRNVQFFGPGTRLTVL.

DNA of the CDR3: TGTGCCAGCAGTTCCTCTCTTAGCAATCAGCCCCAGCATTTT. It is translated as CASSSSLSNQPQHF. This chain links TRBV28 with TRBJ1-5; D gene uncertain. Looked up from germline, CDR1 is MDHEN and CDR2 is SYDVKM. With 4 bases removed from V and 0 bases from J, the gap between germline ends came to 7 bases. The CDR3 covers 14 residues.

This clone was observed many times. The CDR3 coding sequence is TGTGCCAGCTCACCAGACACGAACACAGATACGCAGTATTTT. Translated: CASSPDTNTDTQYF. The chain is built from TRBV18 and TRBJ2-3; D is ambiguous. CDR3 length: 14 amino acids. Between the trimmed V and J ends, which lost 2 bases and 2 bases, there was a span of 8 bases. Germline CDR1 reads KGHSH; CDR2 reads LQKENI.

The chain is built from TRBV18 and TRBJ1-5, with 10 positions matching TRBD1. Germline V gives CDR1 KGHSH, CDR2 LQKENI. The CDR3 consists of 17 residues. J gave up 1 base and V 3 bases, and 6 bases lay outside the gene matches. The CDR3 spells CASSPGQGKESNQPQHF. CDR3 in DNA: TGTGCCAGCTCACCGGGACAGGGGAAGGAAAGCAATCAGCCCCAGCATTTT. The full variable domain, rest sourced from reference TRBV18 and TRBJ1-5, is NAGVMQNPRHLVRRRGQEARLRCSPMKGHSHVYWYRQLPEEGLKFMVYLQKENIIDESGMPKERFSAEFPKEGPSILRIQQVVRGDSAAYFCASSPGQGKESNQPQHFGDGTRLSIL.

The DNA for the CDR3 is TGTGCCAGCAGCCGGGACAGGGGGCACGAGCAGTACTTC. This gives the protein CASSRDRGHEQYF. The chain links TRBV7-3 to TRBJ2-7; 12 nucleotides line up with TRBD1. Unmatched junction bases numbered 1, after V lost 5 bases and J lost 5 bases. This CDR3 spans 13 amino acids. Germline-derived CDR1 and CDR2 are SGHTA and FQGTGA.

This clone has more than one count but fewer than ten. The rearrangement uses TRBV6-5 and TRBJ2-7; a weak D match, TRBD1 (6 bases). The CDR3 sequence is 13 residues long. The germline V gene encodes CDR1 MNHEY and CDR2 SVGAGI. Trimming stripped 2 bases from V and 5 bases from J, with 10 bases between. CDR3 DNA sequence: TGTGCCAGCAGTTACGGGGGACACCACGAGCAGTACGTC. Translated, it gives CASSYGGHHEQYV.

The gene calls are TRBV6-1 and TRBJ2-4; D is perhaps TRBD2 (7 bases). The ends were cut back, 2 bases at V and 4 bases at J, with 18 bases in the middle. From germline, CDR1 is MNHNS and CDR2 SASEGT. The CDR3 is 17 residues long. The CDR3 sequence: CASSEREGGSLKNIQYF. The DNA for the CDR3 is TGTGCCAGCAGTGAAAGGGAGGGGGGCTCCCTAAAAAACATTCAGTACTTC.

This chain joins TRBV12-3 or TRBV12-4 and TRBJ2-1; D possibly corresponds to TRBD2 (5 bases). V was shortened by 6 bases and J by 10 bases, with 13 bases between the two germline ends. This CDR3 comprises 12 residues. The CDR3: CASSWGAWEQFF. CDR3 nucleotides: TGTGCCAGCAGCTGGGGAGCGTGGGAGCAGTTCTTC.

The chain uses TRBV21-1 and TRBJ2-1; the table's D call, TRBD2, has no DNA check behind it. TRBV21-1 is noted as a pseudogene. CDR3 length: 13 residues. CDR3 in amino acids: CASLGFVYNEQFF. CDR3 DNA sequence: TGTGCCAGCCTAGGCTTCGTATACAATGAGCAGTTCTTC.

This clone appeared a few times. Here the CDR3 DNA reads TGTGCCAGTAGTATTGGACAGGGAGTCCCCGGGGAGCTGTTTTTT. Protein sequence: CASSIGQGVPGELFF. This sequence joins TRBV19 and TRBJ2-2, with TRBD1 identical over 8 bases. CDR1 is LNHDA and CDR2 is SQIVND in the germline V gene (reference sequence). The CDR3 runs to 15 residues. The junction had 6 bases not matched to a gene; V was cut back by 3 bases and J by 6 bases.